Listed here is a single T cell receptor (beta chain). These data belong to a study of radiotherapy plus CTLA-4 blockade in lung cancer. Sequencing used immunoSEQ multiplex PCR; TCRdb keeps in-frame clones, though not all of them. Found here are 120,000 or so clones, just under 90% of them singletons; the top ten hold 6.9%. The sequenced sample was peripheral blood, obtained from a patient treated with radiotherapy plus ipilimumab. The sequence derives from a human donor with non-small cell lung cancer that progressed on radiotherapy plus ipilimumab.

The CDR3 DNA is TGCAGCGGGAGAACTGGTCGCGAAAAACTGTTTTTT. It translates to CSGRTGREKLFF. The gene calls are TRBV29-1 and TRBJ1-4; D call uncertain. CDR3 length equals 12 residues. The germline CDR1 and CDR2 sequences are SQVTM and ANQGSEA. V was clipped by 7 bases and J by 8 bases, with 14 bases between them.